A single sample gave rise to the 26 T cell receptor beta chains below, sequenced in a study of control samples from healthy donors and cancer patients. The method was immunoSEQ multiplex PCR; TCRdb's version includes in-frame clones alone and lacks a portion of them. The sample has about 190,000 clones, about nine tenths seen once. The sample taken for sequencing was blood. These receptors were collected from a man aged 30-40 years in good health.

V is TRBV4-1 and J is TRBJ1-2; 7 nucleotides align to TRBD1. The V gene end was trimmed by 0 bases and the J gene end by 4 bases; junction bases not matched to a gene: 8. Germline V CDR1 and CDR2: MGHRA, YSYEKL. The CDR3 extends over 16 amino acids. CDR3: CASSQEIGGLGYGYTF. The CDR3 region has the DNA TGCGCCAGCAGCCAAGAAATAGGGGGCCTTGGCTATGGCTACACCTTC.

The rearrangement uses TRBV30 and TRBJ2-7; 7 nucleotides match TRBD1. After removal of 4 bases from V and 6 bases from J, the junction contained 9 bases not matched to a gene. The CDR3 contains 13 residues. Germline CDR1 is GTSNPN and CDR2 is SVGIG (reference sequence). The CDR3 here is CAWTHTGVTEQYF. As DNA, the CDR3 is TGTGCCTGGACCCATACAGGGGTCACCGAGCAGTACTTC.

The V call is TRBV5-1, the J call TRBJ2-3, with D perhaps TRBD1 (6 bases). This CDR3 spans 15 amino acids. Germline CDR1 is SGHRS and CDR2 is YFSETQ. The V gene lost 3 bases and the J gene lost 8 bases, with 19 bases spanning the gap. CDR3 nucleotide sequence: TGCGCCAGCAGCTGGGGGATTACAGGGAAGGTTACGCAGTATTTT. This translates into CASSWGITGKVTQYF.

The chain is built from TRBV29-1 and TRBJ2-7; no firm D call. There are 12 residues in the CDR3. Trimming took 8 bases from V and 1 from J, leaving 12 bases between them. Germline CDR1 and CDR2: SQVTM and ANQGSEA. The CDR3 is CSIRTPSYEQYF. CDR3 nucleotides: TGCAGCATCAGGACGCCTTCCTACGAGCAGTACTTC.

This chain links TRBV19 with TRBJ1-2; D is unresolved. Germline V CDR1 and CDR2: LNHDA, SQIVND (reference sequence). V was pared by 3 bases and J by 14 bases, with 19 bases between. The CDR3 loop spans 13 amino acids. Here the CDR3 reads CASSISPETAYTF. The CDR3 DNA sequence: TGTGCCAGTAGTATCTCCCCCGAGACCGCGTATACCTTC.

On this clone: The DNA is omitted, as the CDR3 cannot be located on it reliably, and the CDR3 follows TCRdb's listing. This chain links TRBV27 with TRBJ1-5. 14 amino acids form the CDR3, both terminal residues included. Germline V gene data show CDR1 as MNHEY and CDR2 as SMNVEV (reference sequence). The CDR3 spells CASSFGAGNQPQHF.

The rearrangement uses TRBV5-1 and TRBJ1-1; 7 nucleotides line up with TRBD1. This CDR3 is built from 15 residues. The J segment lost 1 base and the V segment lost 2 bases, leaving 5 bases of the junction unmatched. Germline values: CDR1 SGHRS, CDR2 YFSETQ. The CDR3 sequence: CASSLSQGKNTEAFF. As DNA, the CDR3 is TGCGCCAGCAGCTTATCACAGGGGAAGAACACTGAAGCTTTCTTT.

The chain uses TRBV27 and TRBJ1-1, with D possibly being TRBD1 (6 bases). This CDR3 spans 14 amino acids. Germline lookup yields CDR1 MNHEY and CDR2 SMNVEV (reference sequence). The V end was cut by 6 bases, the J end by 4 bases, with 15 bases between. The chain's CDR3 is CASRKQGRGTEAFF. In DNA form, the CDR3 reads TGTGCCAGCAGAAAACAGGGTCGGGGCACTGAAGCTTTCTTT.

The rearrangement links TRBV21-1 to TRBJ1-1. TRBV21-1 is tagged as a pseudogene. CDR3 length: 11 amino acids. CDR3 amino acids: CASSEGTEAFF. CDR3 bases: TGTGCCAGCAGCGAGGGCACTGAAGCTTTCTTT.

The chain has TRBV6-1 and TRBJ1-4; no clear D gene. This CDR3 comprises 16 residues. Germline CDR1 MNHNS, CDR2 SASEGT. V lost 1 base and J lost 8, with 17 bases in between. CDR3 loop: CASSEGRTAFPEKLFF. DNA of the CDR3: TGTGCCAGCAGTGAAGGGCGGACGGCTTTTCCCGAAAAACTGTTTTTT.

This clone was counted once. V is TRBV3-1 (or the pseudogene TRBV3-2) and J is TRBJ2-3; D uncertain. V was shortened by 3 bases and J by 6 bases, with 10 bases between the two germline ends. The V gene's germline CDR1 is LGHDT and CDR2 YNNKEL (reference sequence). The length of the CDR3 is 13 residues. The chain's CDR3 is CASSQGLLDTQYF. The CDR3 coding sequence is TGTGCCAGCAGCCAGGGTCTTCTTGATACGCAGTATTTT.

The chain has TRBV7-9 and TRBJ1-5; TRBD1 might be the D (6 bases). Trimming took 2 bases from V and 3 from J, leaving 14 bases between them. Germline CDR1 and CDR2: SEHNR and FQNEAQ (reference sequence). The CDR3 extends over 16 amino acids. For the CDR3, the DNA is TGTGCCAGCAGCTTAACAGGGCTCATTCCCAATCAGCCCCAGCATTTT. Amino acids: CASSLTGLIPNQPQHF.

The chain carries TRBV19 and TRBJ1-6, with D possibly TRBD1 on 5 matching bases. In germline, CDR1 is LNHDA, CDR2 SQIVND (reference sequence). The CDR3 covers 15 residues. The V end was cut by 11 bases, the J end by 7 bases, with 21 bases between. In nucleotides, the CDR3 is TGTGCCGCCCGGGGAGGGGTCGGGCAGAATTCACCCCTCCACTTT. Translation: CAARGGVGQNSPLHF.

The genes are TRBV9 and TRBJ2-6, with D tentatively TRBD2 (6 bases). CDR3 length equals 15 residues. CDR1 and CDR2 from the germline V gene are SGDLS and YYNGEE. V lost 4 bases and J 1 base, leaving 9 bases between the germline ends. The CDR3 DNA follows: TGTGCCAGCAGCCGGGGGAATTCTGGGGCCAACGTCCTGACTTTC. Amino acids: CASSRGNSGANVLTF.

The rearrangement links TRBV9 to TRBJ1-1, with 7 bases aligning to TRBD1. Per germline, CDR1 SGDLS and CDR2 YYNGEE. Trimming cost V 3 bases and J 4 bases; bases outside gene matches: 6. The CDR3 runs to 14 residues. The CDR3 here is CASSANRGGTEAFF. The DNA for the CDR3 is TGTGCCAGCAGCGCAAACAGGGGCGGCACTGAAGCTTTCTTT.

This clone was seen a single time. Other DNA sequences in this sample translate to the same CDR3. The genes are TRBV2 and TRBJ1-6; the match to TRBD1 covers 11 bases. V gave up 5 bases and J gave up 7 bases; unmatched junction bases: 4. Germline CDR1 is SNHLY and CDR2 is FYNNEI. CDR3 length: 15 residues. The CDR3 DNA sequence: TGTGCCAGCAGTCCGGACAGGGGGCCCAATTCACCCCTCCACTTT. This codes for CASSPDRGPNSPLHF.

The chain carries TRBV27 and TRBJ2-1; 9 bases are a match to TRBD2. The germline V gene has CDR1 MNHEY and CDR2 SMNVEV (reference sequence). The CDR3 contains 17 residues. J was trimmed by 3 bases and V by 5 bases; bases with no gene match: 11. CDR3 sequence (DNA): TGTGCCAGCAGTCCCTCCCGGACTAGCGTAATCTACAATGAGCAGTTCTTC. Its translation is CASSPSRTSVIYNEQFF.

The chain couples TRBV30 to TRBJ2-3, with D possibly matching TRBD1 (5 bases). Per the germline V gene, CDR1 is GTSNPN and CDR2 is SVGIG (reference sequence). The CDR3 loop spans 15 amino acids. Trimming removed 2 bases from V and 1 base from J, with 13 bases in between. The CDR3: CAWSKGARGTDTQYF. For the CDR3, the DNA is TGTGCCTGGAGTAAAGGGGCCAGAGGCACAGATACGCAGTATTTT.

The genes are TRBV11-2 and TRBJ2-2, with D unresolved. This CDR3 contains 14 residues. CDR1 and CDR2 (germline): SGHAT, FQNNGV. The germline V and J ends were trimmed by 1 base and 1 base, with 4 bases remaining between them. The CDR3 spells CASSLVRNTGELFF. The CDR3 nucleotides are TGTGCCAGCAGCTTAGTTCGGAACACCGGGGAGCTGTTTTTT.

V usage is TRBV6-6 and J usage is TRBJ1-6; D gene uncertain. The CDR3 loop spans 13 amino acids. The ends were cut back, 0 bases at V and 8 bases at J, with 5 bases in the middle. Germline V CDR1 and CDR2: MNHNY, SVGAGI (reference sequence). The CDR3 coding sequence is TGTGCCAGCAGTTACTCTTTCGATTCACCCCTCCACTTT. It is translated as CASSYSFDSPLHF.

V gene TRBV27 combines with J gene TRBJ2-3, with TRBD1 matching 9 bases. This CDR3 is 15 amino acids long. Looked up from germline, CDR1 is MNHEY and CDR2 is SMNVEV (reference sequence). With V trimmed by 7 bases and J by 1 base, 6 bases remained unmatched. In DNA form, the CDR3 reads TGTGCCAGCAAGGGACAGGGCCTGGGCACAGATACGCAGTATTTT. Amino acids: CASKGQGLGTDTQYF.

V usage is TRBV7-2 and J usage is TRBJ2-7; TRBD2 matches 8 bases. This CDR3 spans 15 amino acids. Germline assignment: CDR1 SGHTA and CDR2 FQGNSA. Trimming removed 6 bases from V and 0 bases from J; junction bases left unmatched: 7. The CDR3, as DNA: TGTGCCAGCAGTCTCAGCGGGGGCGTCTCCTACGAGCAGTACTTC. It is translated as CASSLSGGVSYEQYF.

This chain connects TRBV19 to TRBJ2-3, with a weak D call TRBD1 (6 bases). The germline V gene encodes CDR1 LNHDA and CDR2 SQIVND (reference sequence). This CDR3 has 14 amino acids. The V and J ends lost 6 bases and 6 bases respectively, with 16 bases between them. CDR3 nucleotide sequence: TGTGCCAGTAGATTAGGGGGTCTGGGGGATACGCAGTATTTT. It specifies CASRLGGLGDTQYF.

The chain employs TRBV2 and TRBJ1-2; D is perhaps TRBD1 (5 bases). Germline lookup yields CDR1 SNHLY and CDR2 FYNNEI. The CDR3 length is 16 residues. V dropped 1 base and J dropped 2 bases, with 14 bases sitting between them. The CDR3 DNA is TGTGCCAGCAGTGAAGGGCAGGGAGGAGTGAACTATGGCTACACCTTC. It translates to CASSEGQGGVNYGYTF.

The CDR3 DNA is TGTGCCAGCAGCTTGGGGCTAGCGGGGGGGCCAGCCGGGGAGCTGTTTTTT. It specifies CASSLGLAGGPAGELFF. This sequence joins TRBV5-5 and TRBJ2-2; 12 bases are shared with TRBD2. V gave up 0 bases and J gave up 6 bases; unmatched junction bases: 6. In germline, CDR1 is SGHKS, CDR2 YYEKEE (reference sequence). The CDR3 covers 17 residues.

This clone appeared a single time. J is TRBJ2-6 and V is TRBV5-4; 8 nucleotides agree with TRBD1. CDR3 length equals 16 residues. V was pared by 4 bases and J by 3 bases, with 6 bases of the junction left unmatched. Per the germline V gene, CDR1 is SGHNT and CDR2 is YYREEE (reference sequence). The CDR3 DNA is TGTGCCAGCAGCAGGGACAGGTTCGTTGGGGCCAACGTCCTGACTTTC. Its protein product is CASSRDRFVGANVLTF.